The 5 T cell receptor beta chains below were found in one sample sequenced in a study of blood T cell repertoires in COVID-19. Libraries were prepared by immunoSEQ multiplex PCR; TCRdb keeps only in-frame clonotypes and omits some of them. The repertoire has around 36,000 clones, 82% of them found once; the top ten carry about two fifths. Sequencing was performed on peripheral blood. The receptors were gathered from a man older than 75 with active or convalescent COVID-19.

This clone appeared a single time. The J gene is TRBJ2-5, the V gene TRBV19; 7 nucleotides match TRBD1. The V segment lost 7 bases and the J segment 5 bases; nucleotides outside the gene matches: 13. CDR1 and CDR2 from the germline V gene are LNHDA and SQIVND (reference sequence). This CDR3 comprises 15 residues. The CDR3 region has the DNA TGTGCCAGTATGGATTGGGACAGCCAGTCGGAGACCCAGTACTTC. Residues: CASMDWDSQSETQYF.

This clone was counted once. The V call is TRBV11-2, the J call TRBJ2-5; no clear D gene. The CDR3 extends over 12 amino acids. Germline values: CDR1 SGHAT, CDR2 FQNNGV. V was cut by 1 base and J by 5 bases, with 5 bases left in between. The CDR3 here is CASSLVEETQYF. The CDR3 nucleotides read TGTGCCAGCAGCTTAGTGGAGGAGACCCAGTACTTC.

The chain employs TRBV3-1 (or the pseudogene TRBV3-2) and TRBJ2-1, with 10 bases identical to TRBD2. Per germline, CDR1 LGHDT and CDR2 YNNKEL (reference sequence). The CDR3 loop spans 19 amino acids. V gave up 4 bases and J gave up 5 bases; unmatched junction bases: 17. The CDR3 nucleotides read TGTGCCAGCAGCCGTCTTAGGTTGGCTAGCGGGAGTCTGGACAATGAGCAGTTCTTC. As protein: CASSRLRLASGSLDNEQFF.

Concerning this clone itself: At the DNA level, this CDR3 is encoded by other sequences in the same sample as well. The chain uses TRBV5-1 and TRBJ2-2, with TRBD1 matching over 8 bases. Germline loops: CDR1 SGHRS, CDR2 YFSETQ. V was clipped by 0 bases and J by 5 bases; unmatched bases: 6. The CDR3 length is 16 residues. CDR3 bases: TGCGCCAGCAGCTTGGTAGGCGGACAGGGAACCGGGGAGCTGTTTTTT. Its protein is CASSLVGGQGTGELFF. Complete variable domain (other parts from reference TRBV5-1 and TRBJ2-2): KAGVTQTPRYLIKTRGQQVTLSCSPISGHRSVSWYQQTPGQGLQFLFEYFSETQRNKGNFPGRFSGRQFSNSRSEMNVSTLELGDSALYLCASSLVGGQGTGELFFGEGSRLTVL.

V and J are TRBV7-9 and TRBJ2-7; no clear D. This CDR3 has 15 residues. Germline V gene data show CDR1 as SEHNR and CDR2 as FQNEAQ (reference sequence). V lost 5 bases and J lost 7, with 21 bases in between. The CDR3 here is CASSQQSTRWREQYF. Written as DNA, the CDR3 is TGTGCCAGCAGCCAACAATCTACCCGGTGGCGGGAGCAGTACTTC.